A single sample is the source of the 32 T cell receptor beta chains below, sequenced in a study of T cell responses to AZD1222 COVID-19 vaccine. The protocol was immunoSEQ multiplex PCR, while the TCRdb copy is restricted to in-frame clones and leaves out a portion. The data contain 90,000 to 150,000 clones, 70% to 90% of them singletons. The material was peripheral blood, obtained on day 0 of AZD1222 vaccination. These receptor sequences come from an adult in good health.

The chain links TRBV3-1 (or the pseudogene TRBV3-2) to TRBJ1-3; D is unresolved. Trimming took off 5 bases at V and 9 bases at J, with 14 bases between the two ends. Per germline, CDR1 LGHDT and CDR2 YNNKEL (reference sequence). This CDR3 is 13 amino acids long. CDR3 region: CASSDGPGSTIYF. CDR3 DNA sequence: TGTGCCAGCAGCGACGGACCCGGCAGCACCATATATTTT.

This chain links TRBV28 with TRBJ1-2; no clear D gene. Germline V CDR1 and CDR2: MDHEN, SYDVKM. Trimming cost V 3 bases and J 4 bases, with 12 bases left between them. The length of the CDR3 is 14 residues. The CDR3 coding sequence is TGTGCCAGCAGTTTGGGCAGGCTATCCTATGGCTACACCTTC. Protein sequence: CASSLGRLSYGYTF.

The table lists this clone with a few counts. The chain employs TRBV7-9 and TRBJ2-7; either TRBD1 or TRBD2 may fit D (6 bases each). Germline CDR1 and CDR2: SEHNR and FQNEAQ (reference sequence). The CDR3 length is 13 residues. V was trimmed by 5 bases and J by 4 bases, leaving 12 bases between them. CDR3 sequence (DNA): TGTGCCAGCAGCCCCCGGGGGCCGTACGAGCAGTACTTC. This translates into CASSPRGPYEQYF.

CDR3 sequence (DNA): TGTGCCAGCAGCCCACTCCCGGGACAGAGGATCTACGAGCAGTACTTC. Residues: CASSPLPGQRIYEQYF. The rearrangement uses TRBV7-9 and TRBJ2-7, with 7 bases identical to TRBD1. Germline CDR1 reads SEHNR; CDR2 reads FQNEAQ (reference sequence). Trimming cost V 5 bases and J 3 bases; bases outside gene matches: 13. This CDR3 is built from 16 residues.

The chain carries TRBV5-1 and TRBJ1-1; D is perhaps TRBD1 (5 bases). With 0 bases removed from V and 4 bases from J, the gap between germline ends came to 13 bases. Germline CDR1 reads SGHRS; CDR2 reads YFSETQ. The length of the CDR3 is 15 residues. CDR3 in amino acids: CASSLEGQALTEAFF. CDR3 nucleotides: TGCGCCAGCAGCTTGGAGGGGCAGGCACTCACTGAAGCTTTCTTT.

The V and J genes are TRBV4-1 and TRBJ1-1; D is possibly TRBD1 (5 bases). This CDR3 region has 17 residues. Germline V gene data show CDR1 as MGHRA and CDR2 as YSYEKL. The V end lost 4 bases, the J end lost 0 bases, and 18 bases lay between the germline ends. The CDR3 region is CASSLAAGGGMNTEAFF. For the CDR3, the DNA is TGCGCCAGCAGCCTCGCCGCCGGCGGGGGGATGAACACTGAAGCTTTCTTT.

The chain uses TRBV29-1 and TRBJ2-1; 8 nucleotides agree with TRBD2. J was trimmed by 9 bases and V by 6 bases; bases with no gene match: 16. This CDR3 is 15 amino acids long. CDR1 SQVTM and CDR2 ANQGSEA come from the germline V gene. The CDR3 is CSVVLKPGLDAEQFF. The CDR3, as DNA: TGCAGCGTCGTGCTTAAACCGGGACTAGATGCTGAGCAGTTCTTC.

This clone showed up just once. This sequence joins TRBV2 and TRBJ1-4; 7 bases agree with TRBD1. V gave up 8 bases and J gave up 7 bases; unmatched junction bases: 13. This CDR3 has 15 amino acids. The germline V gene encodes CDR1 SNHLY and CDR2 FYNNEI. Here the CDR3 DNA reads TGTGCCAGCCGGCGGATGGCCAGGGGGATTGAAAAACTGTTTTTT. It yields the protein CASRRMARGIEKLFF.

In this sample, this clone turned up a few times. The rearrangement uses TRBV7-6 and TRBJ2-7, with 9 bases matching TRBD1. The CDR3 is 15 residues long. The J segment lost 0 bases and the V segment lost 1 base, leaving 1 base of the junction unmatched. The germline V gene has CDR1 SGHVS and CDR2 FNYEAQ. CDR3 DNA: TGTGCCAGCAGCTTAGGGACAGGGGTCTCCTACGAGCAGTACTTC. Residues: CASSLGTGVSYEQYF.

V usage is TRBV5-1 and J usage is TRBJ2-3, with 7 bases aligning to TRBD1. With V trimmed by 5 bases and J by 5 bases, 5 bases remained unmatched. The germline gives CDR1 SGHRS, CDR2 YFSETQ. This CDR3 region has 13 residues. The CDR3 loop reads CASSPGTEDTQYF. CDR3 in DNA: TGCGCCAGCAGTCCCGGGACAGAAGATACGCAGTATTTT.

J is TRBJ2-1 and V is TRBV2, with 7 bases lining up with TRBD2. Germline V CDR1 and CDR2: SNHLY, FYNNEI. The CDR3 extends over 15 amino acids. The V segment lost 7 bases and the J segment 1 base; nucleotides outside the gene matches: 7. The CDR3 bases are TGTGCCAGCACCTTTAGCGGGCCTTCCTACAATGAGCAGTTCTTC. Translating gives CASTFSGPSYNEQFF.

The rearrangement links TRBV30 to TRBJ1-5, with D tentatively TRBD1 (6 bases). The germline gives CDR1 GTSNPN, CDR2 SVGIG (reference sequence). The length of the CDR3 is 12 residues. V lost 0 bases and J 6 bases, leaving 6 bases between the germline ends. CDR3 bases: TGTGCCTGGAGTGTACAGGGTCAGCCCCAGCATTTT. It translates to CAWSVQGQPQHF. The variable domain in full, completed from reference TRBV30 and TRBJ1-5, reads SQTIHQWPATLVQPVGSPLSLECTVEGTSNPNLYWYRQAAGRGLQLLFYSVGIGQISSEVPQNLSASRPQDRQFILSSKKLLLSDSGFYLCAWSVQGQPQHFGDGTRLSIL.

Comments on this clone: Distinct nucleotide sequences in the sample also encode this CDR3. The chain employs TRBV18 and TRBJ1-2; 7 bases fit TRBD1. V dropped 3 bases and J dropped 4; count of bases not matched to a gene: 5. The CDR3 extends over 14 amino acids. Germline V gene sequence: CDR1 KGHSH, CDR2 LQKENI. The CDR3 sequence: CASSPSRDSYGYTF. DNA for the CDR3: TGTGCCAGCTCACCGTCCCGGGACAGCTATGGCTACACCTTC.

CDR3 region: CASSRDRLSNQPQHF. CDR3 nucleotide sequence: TGTGCCAGCAGCAGGGACAGGTTAAGCAATCAGCCCCAGCATTTT. The chain uses TRBV7-9 and TRBJ1-5; 8 bases match TRBD1. The ends lost 5 bases at V and 1 base at J; junction bases unmatched: 4. The CDR3 is made up of 15 amino acids. From germline, CDR1 is SEHNR and CDR2 FQNEAQ (reference sequence).

The chain combines TRBV11-2 with TRBJ1-5; weak D call: TRBD1 (5 bases). The length of the CDR3 is 14 residues. Trimming shortened V by 2 bases and J by 6 bases, and 11 bases separated the two germline ends. Germline CDR1 SGHAT, CDR2 FQNNGV. The CDR3 DNA sequence: TGTGCCAGCAGCTTATCTGGGGGGGGTCAGCCCCAGCATTTT. As protein: CASSLSGGGQPQHF. The whole variable domain, filled in from reference TRBV11-2 and TRBJ1-5, reads EAGVAQSPRYKIIEKRQSVAFWCNPISGHATLYWYQQILGQGPKLLIQFQNNGVVDDSQLPKDRFSAERLKGVDSTLKIQPAKLEDSAVYLCASSLSGGGQPQHFGDGTRLSIL.

The chain employs TRBV30 and TRBJ1-2; 9 nucleotides agree with TRBD1. V trimming: 0 bases; J trimming: 4 bases; junction bases outside the gene matches: 6. The CDR3 is 15 residues long. Germline values: CDR1 GTSNPN, CDR2 SVGIG (reference sequence). The CDR3 loop reads CAWSVQRTGVYGYTF. The CDR3 nucleotides read TGTGCCTGGAGTGTACAGAGGACAGGGGTCTATGGCTACACCTTC. The whole variable domain, filled in from reference TRBV30 and TRBJ1-2, reads SQTIHQWPATLVQPVGSPLSLECTVEGTSNPNLYWYRQAAGRGLQLLFYSVGIGQISSEVPQNLSASRPQDRQFILSSKKLLLSDSGFYLCAWSVQRTGVYGYTFGSGTRLTVV.

This clone is a singleton in its sample. CDR3 coding DNA: TGTGCCTGGAGTGTGGGGACGGGACTCTACGAGCAGTACTTC. Translated: CAWSVGTGLYEQYF. V and J are TRBV30 and TRBJ2-7, with D possibly TRBD2 on 6 matching bases. Trimming removed 0 bases at V and 3 bases at J, with 12 bases between. Germline CDR1 reads GTSNPN; CDR2 reads SVGIG (reference sequence). This CDR3 is built from 14 residues.

CDR3 sequence: CASRAGETGELFF. As DNA, the CDR3 is TGCGCCAGCAGAGCGGGAGAGACCGGGGAGCTGTTTTTT. The chain carries TRBV10-1 and TRBJ2-2; 8 positions match TRBD2. Per the germline V gene, CDR1 is WNHNN and CDR2 is SYGVQD (reference sequence). This CDR3 contains 13 residues. Trimming cost V 6 bases and J 5 bases; bases outside gene matches: 2.

This chain links TRBV30 with TRBJ1-5; D remains ambiguous. CDR3 length equals 14 residues. V was pared by 0 bases and J by 9 bases, with 15 bases between. CDR1 is GTSNPN and CDR2 is SVGIG in the germline V gene (reference sequence). This chain's CDR3 is CAWSVGQWQGPQHF. The CDR3 bases are TGTGCCTGGAGTGTCGGGCAGTGGCAAGGGCCCCAGCATTTT.

The CDR3 DNA follows: TGCGCCAGCAGCCTACCCGGGGGTTCACCCCTCCACTTT. Amino acids: CASSLPGGSPLHF. This chain uses TRBV5-1 with TRBJ1-6; the D gene is possibly TRBD1 (5 bases). From germline, CDR1 is SGHRS and CDR2 YFSETQ. V was cut by 4 bases and J by 9 bases, with 11 bases left in between. The CDR3 sequence is 13 residues long.

The J gene is TRBJ2-5, the V gene TRBV5-5; the match to TRBD2 covers 8 bases. Unmatched junction bases numbered 10, after V lost 1 base and J lost 5 bases. This CDR3 region has 16 residues. Looked up from germline, CDR1 is SGHKS and CDR2 is YYEKEE (reference sequence). CDR3 loop: CASSLSFGGAGETQYF. The CDR3 coding sequence is TGTGCCAGCAGCTTGTCTTTCGGGGGGGCCGGGGAGACCCAGTACTTC.

The rearrangement joins TRBV20-1 to TRBJ1-5; D gene ambiguous. This CDR3 comprises 14 residues. Between the trimmed V and J ends, which lost 3 bases and 3 bases, there was a span of 12 bases. Germline CDR1 is DFQATT and CDR2 is SNEGSKA (reference sequence). The CDR3 bases are TGCAGTGCTAGTAACAGAGTTGCCAATCAGCCCCAGCATTTT. Its translation: CSASNRVANQPQHF.

The sample holds one count of this clone. This rearrangement joins TRBV24-1 to TRBJ2-3; TRBD1 agrees at 10 bases. The CDR3 is 16 amino acids. Germline CDR1 KGHDR, CDR2 SFDVKD. J lost 5 bases, V lost 5 bases, and 9 bases had no gene match. CDR3: CATSGADRGSGDTQYF. CDR3 DNA sequence: TGTGCCACCAGTGGGGCGGACAGGGGGAGTGGAGATACGCAGTATTTT.

This chain uses TRBV5-1 with TRBJ2-7, with D possibly being TRBD2 (6 bases). V shed 5 bases and J shed 0 bases, with 15 bases lying between them. This CDR3 spans 15 amino acids. Looked up from germline, CDR1 is SGHRS and CDR2 is YFSETQ. This CDR3 reads CASRLLAEGSYEQYF. CDR3 sequence (DNA): TGCGCCAGCAGGCTTTTAGCGGAGGGCTCCTACGAGCAGTACTTC.

This sequence joins TRBV7-3 and TRBJ2-1; unclear D gene. Germline-derived CDR1 and CDR2 are SGHTA and FQGTGA. Trimming removed 2 bases from V and 0 bases from J, with 2 bases in between. This CDR3 has 13 residues. The CDR3, as DNA: TGTGCCAGCAGCTTAGACTCCTACAATGAGCAGTTCTTC. Translation gives CASSLDSYNEQFF.

This clone was seen a few times. The chain has TRBV6-5 and TRBJ1-3; 7 nucleotides agree with TRBD1. The CDR3 has 14 amino acids. Germline V gives CDR1 MNHEY, CDR2 SVGAGI. V lost 7 bases and J lost 0; bases outside the gene matches: 3. CDR3 nucleotide sequence: TGTGCCAGCAAGGGGGCACACTCTGGAAACACCATATATTTT. Protein sequence: CASKGAHSGNTIYF.

This rearrangement joins TRBV28 to TRBJ2-1; D uncertain. This CDR3 is built from 11 residues. V lost 3 bases and J lost 15, with 12 bases in between. Germline CDR1 reads MDHEN; CDR2 reads SYDVKM. This CDR3 is CASSFSAGWFF. In nucleotides, the CDR3 is TGTGCCAGCAGTTTTTCTGCCGGCTGGTTCTTC.

V is TRBV4-2 and J is TRBJ1-2; D remains unclear. Between the trimmed V and J ends, which lost 3 bases and 6 bases, there was a span of 8 bases. Germline V gives CDR1 LGHNA, CDR2 YNFKEQ. This CDR3 contains 12 residues. The CDR3 DNA follows: TGTGCCAGCAGCCATCCCTCAAATGGCTACACCTTC. It yields the protein CASSHPSNGYTF.

For the CDR3, the DNA is TGCGCCAGCAGCCCGCGGCAGGGAAGTAGGTCTGAAGCTTTCTTT. It is translated as CASSPRQGSRSEAFF. This sequence joins TRBV5-1 and TRBJ1-1, with D perhaps matching TRBD1 (5 bases). Deletions cut 4 bases from V and 6 bases from J, with 19 bases between. Looked up from germline, CDR1 is SGHRS and CDR2 is YFSETQ. This CDR3 contains 15 residues.

V usage is TRBV29-1 and J usage is TRBJ1-5; TRBD1 might be the D (6 bases). From germline, CDR1 is SQVTM and CDR2 ANQGSEA. Trimming left V 5 bases short and J 3 bases short, with 17 bases between. The CDR3 is 15 amino acids. The CDR3 protein is CSVQQGEWNNQPQHF. CDR3 DNA: TGCAGCGTTCAACAGGGAGAGTGGAACAATCAGCCCCAGCATTTT.

Written as DNA, the CDR3 is TGTGCCAGCAGCTTAGTCCCCCGCAGCGGGAACACCATATATTTT. Its translation: CASSLVPRSGNTIYF. The rearrangement uses TRBV11-2 and TRBJ1-3; no reliable D call. Germline V gene lookup returns CDR1 SGHAT and CDR2 FQNNGV. This CDR3 has 15 residues. V lost 1 base and J 7 bases, leaving 14 bases between the germline ends.

V and J are TRBV7-3 and TRBJ2-1; 7 bases are a match to TRBD2. J was trimmed by 0 bases and V by 5 bases; bases with no gene match: 10. The CDR3 runs to 17 residues. The germline V gene encodes CDR1 SGHTA and CDR2 FQGTGA. The CDR3 reads CASSPQTRETSYNEQFF. CDR3 DNA: TGTGCCAGCAGCCCTCAGACGCGGGAGACCTCCTACAATGAGCAGTTCTTC.